The rows below give T cell receptor beta chains drawn from one sample of a study of blood T cell repertoires in COVID-19. TCRdb's table, derived via immunoSEQ multiplex PCR, lists solely in-frame clones and lacks some. Of 140,000 to 150,000 clones in the sample, approximately 91% are singletons; the top ten hold about 2.1%. Sequenced sample: peripheral blood. The receptors come from a human donor in a cohort sampled during active COVID-19. CDR3s include the opening cysteine and the closing phenylalanine or tryptophan. The order of the fields is V gene, clone size, J gene, D gene, CDR3 protein, CDR3 DNA. D genes are given only for firm matches. Rows may omit the clone size; those that give it use once, few, many or a size class.

TRBV4-2,-,TRBJ2-2,TRBD1,CASSQVTGGAGGELFF,TGTGCCAGCAGCCAAGTTACAGGGGGCGCGGGCGGGGAGCTGTTTTTT
TRBV19,-,TRBJ2-4,TRBD1,CASKARDRVRELNIQYF,TGTGCCAGCAAAGCCCGAGACAGGGTGAGGGAGTTGAACATTCAGTACTTC
TRBV10-3,once,TRBJ2-7,-,CAISAQGYEQYF,TGTGCCATCAGTGCACAGGGCTACGAGCAGTACTTC
TRBV19,-,TRBJ2-7,-,CASSNLGSFSYEQYF,TGTGCCAGTAGCAACCTAGGCAGTTTCTCCTACGAGCAGTACTTC
TRBV11-2,-,TRBJ2-7,-,CASSLAPEVEQYF,TGTGCCAGCAGCTTAGCCCCGGAGGTGGAGCAGTACTTC
TRBV6-5,-,TRBJ1-2,TRBD1,CASSYKGADGYTF,TGTGCCAGCAGTTACAAGGGGGCTGATGGCTACACCTTC
TRBV19,-,TRBJ1-6,-,CASSTNYNSPLHF,TGTGCCAGTAGTACAAATTATAATTCACCCCTCCACTTT
TRBV6-6,-,TRBJ2-4,-,CASNGLAKNIQYF,TGTGCCAGCAACGGTTTAGCCAAAAACATTCAGTACTTC
TRBV6-5,-,TRBJ2-3,TRBD1,CASSGQGPTDTQYF,TGTGCCAGCAGCGGACAGGGACCCACAGATACGCAGTATTTT
TRBV4-3,-,TRBJ2-7,-,CASSQETRSNYEQYF,TGCGCCAGCAGCCAAGAAACCAGGTCGAACTACGAGCAGTACTTC
TRBV6-4,-,TRBJ2-1,TRBD1,CASSLTGTGGNEQFF,TGTGCCAGCAGCCTTACCGGGACAGGGGGGAATGAGCAGTTCTTC
TRBV6-5,-,TRBJ2-1,-,CASSRYNEQFF,TGTGCCAGCAGTCGCTACAATGAGCAGTTCTTC
TRBV6-2/TRBV6-3,-,TRBJ1-3,-,CASSYSRGVRGAGNTIYF,TGTGCCAGCAGTTACTCGAGAGGTGTCAGGGGAGCTGGAAACACCATATATTTT
TRBV28,-,TRBJ2-1,TRBD2,CASSARIRLAGVSYNEQFF,TGTGCCAGCAGCGCTAGGATCCGGCTAGCGGGAGTATCCTACAATGAGCAGTTCTTC
TRBV5-4,-,TRBJ2-4,TRBD1,CASSLGQGAYDIQYF,TGTGCCAGCAGCCTGGGACAGGGGGCGTATGACATTCAGTACTTC
TRBV6-5,-,TRBJ1-2,-,CASSPTPGNPYGYTF,TGTGCCAGCAGCCCCACCCCGGGAAACCCTTATGGCTACACCTTC
TRBV24-1,-,TRBJ2-5,-,CATSERQRGTQYF,TGTGCCACCAGTGAACGACAAAGGGGAACCCAGTACTTC
TRBV5-1,-,TRBJ1-1,TRBD1,CASSPRTGDGMNTEAFF,TGCGCCAGCAGCCCTCGGACAGGGGATGGGATGAACACTGAAGCTTTCTTT
TRBV7-8,-,TRBJ2-3,TRBD2,CASSFLAGRGTDTQYF,TGTGCCAGCAGCTTCCTAGCGGGACGGGGCACAGATACGCAGTATTTT
TRBV3-1/TRBV3-2,-,TRBJ1-2,TRBD1,CASSEDRDRGRSGYGYTF,TGTGCCAGCAGCGAAGACCGGGACAGGGGGCGGTCGGGCTATGGCTACACCTTC
TRBV18,-,TRBJ2-2,TRBD1,CASSPRDRNTGELFF,TGTGCCAGCTCGCCAAGGGACAGAAACACCGGGGAGCTGTTTTTT
TRBV18,-,TRBJ2-2,-,CASSPGLLFGELFF,TGTGCCAGCTCGCCGGGACTTCTTTTCGGGGAGCTGTTTTTT
TRBV28,few,TRBJ2-7,-,CASSLGGSSYEQYF,TGTGCCAGCAGTTTAGGGGGGAGCTCCTACGAGCAGTACTTC
TRBV6-5,-,TRBJ2-1,TRBD2,CASSSLAGGGNEQFF,TGTGCCAGCAGTTCTCTAGCGGGGGGGGGCAATGAGCAGTTCTTC
TRBV16,-,TRBJ2-1,-,CASSQSRQSWEFF,TGTGCCAGCAGCCAATCGAGACAATCGTGGGAGTTCTTC
TRBV20-1,-,TRBJ1-1,-,CSAGRDTEAFF,TGCAGTGCTGGCAGGGACACTGAAGCTTTCTTT
TRBV4-2,-,TRBJ1-4,-,CASSQEEGRHVATNEKLFF,TGTGCCAGCAGCCAAGAGGAGGGACGTCATGTGGCAACTAATGAAAAACTGTTTTTT
TRBV7-2,-,TRBJ2-3,TRBD2,CASSLGGRATDTQYF,TGTGCCAGCAGCTTAGGTGGGAGGGCCACAGATACGCAGTATTTT
TRBV19,-,TRBJ2-3,TRBD2,CASSRTTSGAHDGRLTDTQYF,TGTGCCAGTAGTAGAACCACTAGCGGGGCACACGATGGTAGACTCACAGATACGCAGTATTTT
TRBV2,-,TRBJ2-7,-,CASSVLARGNEQYF,TGTGCCAGCAGTGTGCTAGCGCGGGGCAACGAGCAGTACTTC
TRBV2,-,TRBJ2-3,TRBD2,CARTSGGSTDTQYF,TGTGCCAGGACTAGCGGGGGCAGCACAGATACGCAGTATTTT
TRBV2,-,TRBJ2-3,TRBD1,CAGQGRPWQSTDTQYF,TGTGCCGGACAGGGACGGCCTTGGCAAAGCACAGATACGCAGTATTTT
TRBV6-5,-,TRBJ1-5,-,CASSPVSNQPQHF,TGTGCCAGCAGCCCCGTTAGCAATCAGCCCCAGCATTTT
TRBV24-1,-,TRBJ2-1,TRBD1,CATNPGQGKGNEQFF,TGTGCCACCAACCCGGGACAGGGGAAAGGCAATGAGCAGTTCTTC
TRBV9,-,TRBJ2-3,TRBD2,CASSALAGGYTDTQYF,TGTGCCAGCAGCGCGCTAGCGGGGGGCTACACAGATACGCAGTATTTT
TRBV5-1,-,TRBJ2-4,TRBD1,CASSLGRDRGLRGIQYF,TGCGCCAGCAGCTTGGGCCGGGACAGGGGGCTAAGGGGCATTCAGTACTTC
TRBV5-6,-,TRBJ2-3,TRBD2,CASSSLAGGPDTQYF,TGTGCCAGCAGCTCACTAGCGGGGGGGCCAGATACGCAGTATTTT
TRBV9,-,TRBJ2-3,TRBD2,CASSVASGETSTDTQYF,TGTGCCAGCAGCGTGGCTAGCGGGGAAACTAGCACAGATACGCAGTATTTT
TRBV30,-,TRBJ2-3,TRBD2,CAWNRLAGITDTQYF,TGTGCCTGGAACCGACTAGCGGGGATTACAGATACGCAGTATTTT
TRBV5-4,-,TRBJ2-3,TRBD2,CASSLERGGQADTQYF,TGTGCCAGCAGCTTGGAGCGGGGGGGCCAGGCAGATACGCAGTATTTT
TRBV7-9,once,TRBJ2-1,-,CAGGARLNEQFF,TGTGCCGGCGGGGCAAGACTCAATGAGCAGTTCTTC
TRBV3-1/TRBV3-2,-,TRBJ2-3,TRBD1,CASSQRGQGSTDTQYF,TGTGCCAGCAGCCAACGGGGACAGGGGTCCACAGATACGCAGTATTTT
TRBV5-1,-,TRBJ2-1,TRBD1,CASTLGLGTGGYNEQFF,TGCGCCAGCACCCTGGGTTTGGGGACAGGGGGGTACAATGAGCAGTTCTTC
TRBV7-2,-,TRBJ2-1,-,CASSLRPGGFPSYNEQFF,TGTGCCAGCAGCTTACGACCTGGAGGATTCCCCTCCTACAATGAGCAGTTCTTC
TRBV4-3,once,TRBJ1-4,-,CASSQESGNEKLFF,TGCGCCAGCAGCCAAGAATCAGGGAATGAAAAACTGTTTTTT
TRBV6-2/TRBV6-3,once,TRBJ1-1,-,CASSYRGGSWTEAFF,TGTGCCAGCAGTTACCGTGGGGGGAGTTGGACTGAAGCTTTCTTT
TRBV5-1,-,TRBJ1-5,-,CASSLGGQSNQPQHF,TGCGCCAGCAGCTTAGGGGGTCAAAGCAATCAGCCCCAGCATTTT
TRBV29-1,-,TRBJ2-5,TRBD2,CSVELAGDRWQETQYF,TGCAGCGTTGAATTAGCGGGAGATCGATGGCAAGAGACCCAGTACTTC
TRBV30,-,TRBJ2-3,TRBD2,CAWTYAGGLADTQYF,TGTGCCTGGACCTATGCGGGGGGGCTAGCAGATACGCAGTATTTT
TRBV27,few,TRBJ2-7,TRBD2,CASSSSYLAGGKVAYEQYF,TGTGCCAGCAGTTCCAGTTATTTAGCGGGAGGTAAAGTGGCCTACGAGCAGTACTTC